The 32 T cell receptor beta chains given below trace back to one sample, sequenced in a study of T cells after yellow fever vaccination (dated by TCRdb to between 2019 and 2020). The library was generated by 5' RACE. Reads for this sample came from an Illumina HiSeq 2500. In TCRdb, the public reads were trimmed at Q25 with fastp and aligned with MiXCR, with productive beta chains retained. Rows with a matching CDR3 protein are joined into one entry that keeps the most common DNA and genes. A total of hundreds of thousands of distinct CDR3 sequences appear in this sample, around 16% of them only once. The ten largest clones capture approximately 15% of the sample. The sample's treatment or condition label, decoded: live attenuated yellow fever vaccine strain. The source material was PBMCs, sampled less than 6 days after the first yellow fever vaccination. The receptors stem from a man aged 18 to 30 who received the YFV17D yellow fever vaccine.

This clonotype was recorded a few times. In nucleotides, the CDR3 is TGTGCCAGCAGCCAAACGTCGTGGGAGATTAGCGTTCTTGGCTACACCTTC. Its protein product is CASSQTSWEISVLGYTF. The rearrangement joins TRBV3-1 to TRBJ1-2; D is ambiguous. In germline, CDR1 is LGHDT, CDR2 YNNKEL (reference sequence). Trimming stripped 2 bases from V and 7 bases from J, with 23 bases between. The CDR3 is 17 residues long.

The chain links TRBV20-1 to TRBJ2-3; TRBD2 aligns across 7 bases. The CDR3 is 15 amino acids. Germline-derived CDR1 and CDR2 are DFQATT and SNEGSKA (reference sequence). With V trimmed by 0 bases and J by 4 bases, 7 bases remained unmatched. CDR3 coding DNA: TGCAGTGCTAGAGATCTGTACGCGGGGGCAGATACGCAGTATTTT. It codes for CSARDLYAGADTQYF.

This chain uses TRBV4-2 with TRBJ2-7; 7 bases are shared with TRBD2. This CDR3 region has 15 residues. The germline CDR1 and CDR2 sequences are LGHNA and YNFKEQ. The V segment lost 2 bases and the J segment 4 bases; nucleotides outside the gene matches: 8. CDR3 loop: CASSQLSGAAYEQYV. In nucleotides, the CDR3 is TGTGCCAGCAGCCAACTGAGCGGGGCCGCTTACGAGCAGTACGTC.

This clonotype has only a few counts. CDR3 amino acids: CASSASGKYTEAFF. For the CDR3, the DNA is TGTGCCAGCAGTGCCTCCGGGAAGTACACTGAAGCTTTCTTT. The chain couples TRBV25-1 to TRBJ1-1; D is unresolved. V was cut by 4 bases and J by 3 bases, with 12 bases left in between. The CDR3 covers 14 residues. CDR1 is MGHDK and CDR2 is SYGVNS in the germline V gene.

This clonotype was observed a few times. The rearrangement uses TRBV20-1 and TRBJ1-2; D remains unclear. This CDR3 has 8 amino acids. V dropped 3 bases and J dropped 13 bases, with 6 bases sitting between them. Germline-derived CDR1 and CDR2 are DFQATT and SNEGSKA (reference sequence). CDR3 sequence (DNA): TGCAGTGCTAGGAATCCCACCTTC. It is translated as CSARNPTF.

This clonotype was seen more than once but under ten times. The rearrangement uses TRBV20-1 and TRBJ2-1, with D possibly being TRBD2 (6 bases). Germline V gives CDR1 DFQATT, CDR2 SNEGSKA (reference sequence). This CDR3 region has 13 residues. V was cut by 5 bases and J by 5 bases, with 13 bases left in between. This CDR3 reads CSALVRGNNEQFF. The CDR3 region has the DNA TGCAGTGCTCTGGTTCGGGGGAACAATGAGCAGTTCTTC.

This clonotype was seen ten or more times. J is TRBJ2-5 and V is TRBV5-1, with 9 positions matching TRBD1. CDR1 and CDR2 (germline): SGHRS, YFSETQ. V trimming: 0 bases; J trimming: 2 bases; junction bases outside the gene matches: 2. The CDR3 extends over 15 amino acids. CDR3 loop: CASSLEGTGQETQYF. The CDR3 DNA follows: TGCGCCAGCAGCTTGGAGGGGACAGGGCAAGAGACCCAGTACTTC.

V usage is TRBV11-2 and J usage is TRBJ2-3, with 14 bases aligning to TRBD2. Germline V lookup: CDR1 SGHAT, CDR2 FQNNGV. J gave up 2 bases and V 0 bases, and 4 bases lay outside the gene matches. This CDR3 spans 18 amino acids. CDR3 protein: CASSLERGLAGDTDTQYF. The CDR3 coding sequence is TGTGCCAGCAGCTTAGAGAGGGGACTAGCGGGGGACACAGATACGCAGTATTTT.

This clonotype was detected only a few times. V gene TRBV7-2 combines with J gene TRBJ1-1; D remains ambiguous. The CDR3 length is 14 residues. Germline CDR1 reads SGHTA; CDR2 reads FQGNSA. Trimming left V 3 bases short and J 4 bases short, with 12 bases between. As DNA, the CDR3 is TGTGCCAGCAGCTTCTCCGGGTTGGGCACTGAAGCTTTCTTT. Residues: CASSFSGLGTEAFF.

The genes are TRBV4-1 and TRBJ1-4; D is uncertain. CDR1 MGHRA and CDR2 YSYEKL come from the germline V gene. There are 16 residues in the CDR3. The V and J ends lost 0 bases and 8 bases respectively, with 16 bases between them. CDR3 sequence (DNA): TGCGCCAGCAGCCAAGACGCTTCGACGGGAGGGGAAAAACTGTTTTTT. Translating it yields CASSQDASTGGEKLFF.

This clonotype has more than one count but fewer than ten. The chain has TRBV7-2 and TRBJ2-1; 10 positions match TRBD1. Per the germline V gene, CDR1 is SGHTA and CDR2 is FQGNSA. CDR3 size: 16 residues. Germline trimming cut 3 bases from V and 9 bases from J; bases unmatched to any gene: 11. The CDR3 sequence: CASSFPGQGITGEQFF. The DNA for the CDR3 is TGTGCCAGCAGCTTCCCGGGACAGGGGATTACGGGTGAGCAGTTCTTC.

The chain employs TRBV28 and TRBJ1-3; the match to TRBD1 covers 7 bases. The ends lost 4 bases at V and 0 bases at J; junction bases unmatched: 9. Germline V gives CDR1 MDHEN, CDR2 SYDVKM. The CDR3 is 17 amino acids. CDR3 loop: CASSSPGGTVSGNTIYF. CDR3 nucleotides: TGTGCCAGCAGTTCACCCGGGGGGACAGTCTCTGGAAACACCATATATTTT.

Only a few counts were recorded for this clonotype. A read error may account for a junction end that differs from germline. This sequence joins TRBV9 and TRBJ2-5, with 9 bases identical to TRBD2. The CDR3 totals 13 residues. The V gene's germline CDR1 is SGDLS and CDR2 YYNGEE. The CDR3 nucleotides read TGTGCCAGCAGCGCCCGACTAGCGGAGATCCAGTACTTC. Its protein is CASSARLAEIQYF.

The chain uses TRBV5-1 and TRBJ2-1; 9 nucleotides line up with TRBD1. This CDR3 spans 16 amino acids. The V and J ends lost 1 base and 0 bases, in that order; junction bases with no gene match: 2. Germline CDR1 and CDR2: SGHRS and YFSETQ. The CDR3 DNA reads TGCGCCAGCAGCTTGTCACAGGGGGCCTCCTACAATGAGCAGTTCTTC. Translation gives CASSLSQGASYNEQFF.

This clonotype was picked up a small number of times. The V call is TRBV20-1, the J call TRBJ2-3, with TRBD2 matching 8 bases. Germline assignment: CDR1 DFQATT and CDR2 SNEGSKA (reference sequence). The ends lost 5 bases at V and 3 bases at J; junction bases unmatched: 10. The CDR3 is 15 residues long. CDR3 sequence: CSAPNQRGRTDTQYF. DNA of the CDR3: TGCAGTGCTCCCAACCAGCGGGGGAGGACAGATACGCAGTATTTT.

In this sample, this clonotype turned up a few times. This chain uses TRBV6-2 or TRBV6-3 with TRBJ1-4; the match to TRBD1 covers 7 bases. The V and J ends lost 6 bases and 6 bases, in that order; junction bases with no gene match: 4. This CDR3 contains 13 residues. The germline CDR1 and CDR2 sequences are MNHEY and SVGEGT. CDR3 in DNA: TGTGCCAGCAGCAGGGACAGCTATGAAAAACTGTTTTTT. Translating it yields CASSRDSYEKLFF.

The V gene is TRBV5-4, the J gene TRBJ2-2; 7 bases agree with TRBD2. The germline gives CDR1 SGHNT, CDR2 YYREEE (reference sequence). J was trimmed by 0 bases and V by 0 bases; bases with no gene match: 5. CDR3 length equals 17 residues. CDR3 DNA: TGTGCCAGCAGCTTGGTGGGGCGGGGGTCGAACACCGGGGAGCTGTTTTTT. This codes for CASSLVGRGSNTGELFF.

The genes are TRBV5-8 and TRBJ2-1, with a weak D call TRBD2 (7 bases). The ends were cut back, 0 bases at V and 7 bases at J, with 14 bases in the middle. Per the germline V gene, CDR1 is SGHTS and CDR2 is YDEGEE. The CDR3 has 15 amino acids. CDR3 sequence reads: CASSLEGGPGNEQFF. The CDR3 DNA is TGTGCCAGCAGCTTGGAGGGGGGGCCGGGGAATGAGCAGTTCTTC.

The chain carries TRBV29-1 and TRBJ2-3, with D unclear. CDR1 SQVTM and CDR2 ANQGSEA come from the germline V gene. Trimming shortened V by 7 bases and J by 6 bases, and 14 bases separated the two germline ends. The CDR3 consists of 12 residues. The CDR3 nucleotides read TGCAGCGGTACGGTGGGGATTGATACGCAGTATTTT. It yields the protein CSGTVGIDTQYF.

The rearrangement uses TRBV7-2 and TRBJ2-7, with 9 bases that match TRBD2. Germline CDR1 and CDR2: SGHTA and FQGNSA. After removal of 1 base from V and 5 bases from J, the junction contained 6 bases not matched to a gene. This CDR3 comprises 15 residues. The CDR3 DNA is TGTGCCAGCAGCTTAGAACGCGGGGGGGCCCACGAGCAGTACTTC. As protein: CASSLERGGAHEQYF.

This clonotype was detected only a few times. The V gene is TRBV5-1, the J gene TRBJ2-5, with D hard to call. The CDR3 spans 13 residues. The germline gives CDR1 SGHRS, CDR2 YFSETQ. V lost 0 bases and J lost 5, with 8 bases in between. Here the CDR3 DNA reads TGCGCCAGCAGCTTGGAGGGAATTGAGACCCAGTACTTC. This translates into CASSLEGIETQYF.

This clonotype was seen more than once but under ten times. The chain is built from TRBV7-2 and TRBJ1-3; TRBD1 matches 8 bases. Per the germline V gene, CDR1 is SGHTA and CDR2 is FQGNSA. This CDR3 is 16 amino acids long. V lost 1 base, J lost 0 bases, and 2 bases stayed unmatched. The CDR3 sequence is CASSLGTGFSGNTIYF. The CDR3 coding sequence is TGTGCCAGCAGCTTAGGGACAGGGTTCTCTGGAAACACCATATATTTT.

The chain recombines TRBV20-1 with TRBJ2-2, with D hard to call. Germline lookup yields CDR1 DFQATT and CDR2 SNEGSKA (reference sequence). CDR3 length equals 14 residues. The V end was cut by 5 bases, the J end by 6 bases, with 16 bases between. In DNA form, the CDR3 reads TGCAGTGCTTCCCACCCCTGGCAGGCCGGGGAGCTGTTTTTT. This translates into CSASHPWQAGELFF.

The chain couples TRBV5-1 to TRBJ1-4, with a tentative D call TRBD1 (5 bases). The length of the CDR3 is 15 residues. In germline, CDR1 is SGHRS, CDR2 YFSETQ. V lost 8 bases and J lost 3, with 17 bases in between. The chain's CDR3 is CASIVKGRSNEKLFF. The CDR3 coding sequence is TGCGCCAGTATTGTAAAGGGGCGGTCTAATGAAAAACTGTTTTTT.

The chain carries TRBV6-4 and TRBJ2-3; TRBD2 aligns across 7 bases. The germline CDR1 and CDR2 sequences are MRHNA and SNTAGT. The CDR3 totals 15 residues. J lost 1 base, V lost 2 bases, and 3 bases had no gene match. Here the CDR3 DNA reads TGTGCCAGCAGTGACGGGGCGGGGGGCACAGATACGCAGTATTTT. Encoded protein: CASSDGAGGTDTQYF.

This clonotype has just a few counts. The chain links TRBV20-1 to TRBJ1-5, with unresolved D. This CDR3 has 14 amino acids. V lost 5 bases to trimming and J lost 0 bases, with 11 bases between them. Per the germline V gene, CDR1 is DFQATT and CDR2 is SNEGSKA (reference sequence). The DNA for the CDR3 is TGCAGTGCTCCGGACGGGAATAGCAATCAGCCCCAGCATTTT. This translates into CSAPDGNSNQPQHF.

The rearrangement uses TRBV4-2 and TRBJ1-1; 9 nucleotides line up with TRBD1. The V and J ends lost 8 bases and 8 bases, in that order; junction bases with no gene match: 12. Germline assignment: CDR1 LGHNA and CDR2 YNFKEQ. The CDR3 spans 14 residues. Here the CDR3 DNA reads TGTGCCAGCGGACAGGGGCGACTTAAGGGGGAAGCTTTCTTT. Translating it yields CASGQGRLKGEAFF.

CDR3 sequence: CASSLGGAGGFNTEAFF. CDR3 in DNA: TGTGCCAGCAGCTTAGGAGGGGCAGGGGGCTTTAACACTGAAGCTTTCTTT. The chain employs TRBV7-8 and TRBJ1-1, with 8 bases identical to TRBD1. The V and J ends lost 1 base and 2 bases, in that order; junction bases with no gene match: 9. Germline V CDR1 and CDR2: SGHVS, FQNEAQ. This CDR3 contains 17 residues.

There are a few counts of this clonotype. The J gene is TRBJ2-1, the V gene TRBV4-1; 8 nucleotides match TRBD2. Germline CDR1 reads MGHRA; CDR2 reads YSYEKL. Unmatched junction bases numbered 0, after V lost 2 bases and J lost 3 bases. The CDR3 totals 14 residues. The CDR3 sequence: CASSQLAGYNEQFF. The CDR3 bases are TGCGCCAGCAGCCAACTAGCGGGCTACAATGAGCAGTTCTTC.

The V gene is TRBV29-1, the J gene TRBJ2-1, with D perhaps given as TRBD1 or TRBD2 (6 bases each). Germline V gene lookup returns CDR1 SQVTM and CDR2 ANQGSEA. This CDR3 is built from 16 residues. Trimming left V 6 bases short and J 4 bases short, with 22 bases between. CDR3 sequence reads: CSVNPGAGTLYNEQFF. CDR3 DNA sequence: TGCAGCGTCAACCCGGGGGCTGGGACACTATACAATGAGCAGTTCTTC.

This chain's CDR3 is CASSQAGGQVDYGYTF. CDR3 coding DNA: TGTGCCAGCAGCCAAGCGGGCGGGCAGGTCGACTATGGCTACACCTTC. V gene TRBV4-2 combines with J gene TRBJ1-2; D is uncertain. Germline V lookup: CDR1 LGHNA, CDR2 YNFKEQ. The CDR3 covers 16 residues. The V gene lost 1 base and the J gene lost 3 bases, with 15 bases spanning the gap.

This chain joins TRBV12-5 and TRBJ1-1, with D unresolved. CDR1 is LGHNT, CDR2 FRNRAP, per germline. Trimming took 1 base from V and 4 from J, leaving 13 bases between them. The CDR3 spans 15 residues. CDR3 sequence (DNA): TGTGCTAGTGGTTTGGCGCGAACTATGGTCACTGAAGCTTTCTTT. Protein: CASGLARTMVTEAFF.